This is a list of T cell receptor beta chains from one sample in a study of T cell responses to AZD1222 COVID-19 vaccine. The table came from immunoSEQ multiplex PCR; TCRdb's copy has only in-frame clones and leaves some out. Altogether under 170,000 clones are present, more than 80% being singletons, with the ten largest covering 3% to 3.5%. Source: peripheral blood, taken 28 days after the second AZD1222 dose. These receptors all come from an adult who received the AZD1222 COVID-19 vaccine. The CDR3 runs from the conserved cysteine through the conserved F or W. The order of the fields is J gene, V gene, D gene, clone size, CDR3 protein, CDR3 DNA. The D gene is left open where the match is weak. Clone size is shown for a subset of rows, as once, few, many or a class of expanded clone.

J gene: TRBJ1-6
V gene: TRBV30
D gene: -
clone size: -
CDR3 protein: CAWNLPRGVNSPLHF
CDR3 DNA: TGTGCCTGGAACCTTCCCAGGGGCGTTAATTCACCCCTCCACTTT

J gene: TRBJ2-3
V gene: TRBV18
D gene: -
clone size: -
CDR3 protein: CASSLRNGGPDTQYF
CDR3 DNA: TGTGCCAGCTCCCTTCGTAACGGGGGCCCAGATACGCAGTATTTT

J gene: TRBJ1-3
V gene: TRBV7-9
D gene: -
clone size: -
CDR3 protein: CASSLSGNTIYF
CDR3 DNA: TGTGCCAGCAGCCTCTCTGGAAACACCATATATTTT

J gene: TRBJ1-6
V gene: TRBV6-5
D gene: -
clone size: -
CDR3 protein: CASSSGSSYNSPLHF
CDR3 DNA: TGTGCCAGCAGTTCAGGAAGCTCCTATAATTCACCCCTCCACTTT

J gene: TRBJ1-6
V gene: TRBV30
D gene: -
clone size: -
CDR3 protein: CAGHSHGSPLHF
CDR3 DNA: TGTGCGGGACACAGCCACGGTTCACCCCTCCACTTT

J gene: TRBJ1-1
V gene: TRBV4-2
D gene: TRBD1
clone size: -
CDR3 protein: CASSQARDSGQVNTEAFF
CDR3 DNA: TGTGCCAGCAGCCAGGCCCGGGACAGTGGTCAGGTGAACACTGAAGCTTTCTTT

J gene: TRBJ1-5
V gene: TRBV6-6
D gene: -
clone size: -
CDR3 protein: CATRGGRSGQPQHF
CDR3 DNA: TGTGCCACCCGTGGGGGTCGATCAGGTCAGCCCCAGCATTTT

J gene: TRBJ2-7
V gene: TRBV19
D gene: TRBD2
clone size: -
CDR3 protein: CASSISGSFHEQYF
CDR3 DNA: TGTGCCAGTAGTATTAGCGGGAGTTTCCACGAGCAGTACTTC

J gene: TRBJ2-1
V gene: TRBV24-1
D gene: TRBD2
clone size: once
CDR3 protein: CATSEWTSSYNEQFF
CDR3 DNA: TGTGCCACCAGTGAATGGACTAGCAGCTACAATGAGCAGTTCTTC

J gene: TRBJ1-1
V gene: TRBV9
D gene: TRBD1
clone size: -
CDR3 protein: CASSEAFGQELNTEAFF
CDR3 DNA: TGTGCCAGCAGCGAAGCTTTCGGACAGGAATTGAACACTGAAGCTTTCTTT

J gene: TRBJ2-7
V gene: TRBV3-1/TRBV3-2
D gene: TRBD2
clone size: -
CDR3 protein: CASSQRASGRGYEQYF
CDR3 DNA: TGTGCCAGCAGCCAGCGGGCTAGCGGGAGGGGCTACGAGCAGTACTTC

J gene: TRBJ1-2
V gene: TRBV19
D gene: TRBD1
clone size: few
CDR3 protein: CASSIDHRDRGRGNYGYTF
CDR3 DNA: TGTGCCAGTAGTATAGACCACCGGGACAGGGGGCGAGGGAACTATGGCTACACCTTC

J gene: TRBJ2-2
V gene: TRBV9
D gene: TRBD2
clone size: -
CDR3 protein: CASSVGAGLNTGELFF
CDR3 DNA: TGTGCCAGCAGCGTAGGAGCGGGATTAAACACCGGGGAGCTGTTTTTT

J gene: TRBJ1-2
V gene: TRBV5-1
D gene: TRBD1
clone size: once
CDR3 protein: CASSPRQGVGYGYTF
CDR3 DNA: TGCGCCAGCAGCCCCAGACAGGGGGTTGGCTATGGCTACACCTTC

J gene: TRBJ1-1
V gene: TRBV18
D gene: -
clone size: few
CDR3 protein: CASSPGGGGVNTEAFF
CDR3 DNA: TGTGCCAGCTCCCCCGGGGGGGGAGGAGTGAACACTGAAGCTTTCTTT

J gene: TRBJ2-7
V gene: TRBV4-1
D gene: TRBD2
clone size: -
CDR3 protein: CASSPGLASGEQYF
CDR3 DNA: TGCGCCAGCAGCCCGGGACTAGCGTCCGGCGAGCAGTACTTC

J gene: TRBJ1-5
V gene: TRBV27
D gene: -
clone size: -
CDR3 protein: CASSLSWGANQPQHF
CDR3 DNA: TGTGCCAGCAGTTTATCCTGGGGCGCGAATCAGCCCCAGCATTTT

J gene: TRBJ2-5
V gene: TRBV12-3/TRBV12-4
D gene: -
clone size: -
CDR3 protein: CASNAGLETQYF
CDR3 DNA: TGTGCCAGCAATGCCGGGTTGGAGACCCAGTACTTC

J gene: TRBJ2-5
V gene: TRBV6-5
D gene: -
clone size: -
CDR3 protein: CASSYMGIPQETQYF
CDR3 DNA: TGTGCCAGCAGTTACATGGGCATCCCACAAGAGACCCAGTACTTC

J gene: TRBJ2-7
V gene: TRBV29-1
D gene: -
clone size: -
CDR3 protein: CSAETLGGGYEQYF
CDR3 DNA: TGCAGCGCCGAGACATTGGGGGGAGGTTATGAGCAGTACTTC

J gene: TRBJ1-5
V gene: TRBV12-3/TRBV12-4
D gene: -
clone size: -
CDR3 protein: CASSLGSNQPQHF
CDR3 DNA: TGTGCCAGCAGTTTAGGGAGCAATCAGCCCCAGCATTTT

J gene: TRBJ2-1
V gene: TRBV19
D gene: TRBD2
clone size: -
CDR3 protein: CASSILAGSVNEQFF
CDR3 DNA: TGTGCCAGTAGTATACTAGCGGGATCCGTGAATGAGCAGTTCTTC

J gene: TRBJ1-2
V gene: TRBV27
D gene: -
clone size: -
CDR3 protein: CASSLQGSMYGYTF
CDR3 DNA: TGTGCCAGCAGTTTACAAGGGAGCATGTATGGCTACACCTTC

J gene: TRBJ1-4
V gene: TRBV5-4
D gene: -
clone size: -
CDR3 protein: CASSLKGGNEKLFF
CDR3 DNA: TGTGCCAGCAGCTTGAAGGGGGGGAATGAAAAACTGTTTTTT

J gene: TRBJ2-1
V gene: TRBV3-1/TRBV3-2
D gene: -
clone size: -
CDR3 protein: CASSLGTFYNEQFF
CDR3 DNA: TGTGCCAGCAGCCTCGGGACTTTCTACAATGAGCAGTTCTTC

J gene: TRBJ2-7
V gene: TRBV27
D gene: TRBD1
clone size: few
CDR3 protein: CASSFGTAYEQYF
CDR3 DNA: TGTGCCAGCAGTTTTGGGACAGCCTACGAGCAGTACTTC

J gene: TRBJ2-7
V gene: TRBV6-1
D gene: -
clone size: -
CDR3 protein: CASSEIIGGTRMYEQYF
CDR3 DNA: TGTGCCAGCAGTGAAATTATAGGGGGGACAAGAATGTACGAGCAGTACTTC

J gene: TRBJ2-1
V gene: TRBV5-1
D gene: -
clone size: -
CDR3 protein: CASNARDEQFF
CDR3 DNA: TGCGCCAGCAACGCGAGGGATGAGCAGTTCTTC

J gene: TRBJ2-1
V gene: TRBV6-7
D gene: TRBD2
clone size: once
CDR3 protein: CASRFRAGGPVSYNEQFF
CDR3 DNA: TGTGCCAGCCGCTTCAGGGCGGGAGGGCCCGTTTCCTACAATGAGCAGTTCTTC

J gene: TRBJ2-3
V gene: TRBV28
D gene: -
clone size: -
CDR3 protein: CASSGTRQGRTDTQYF
CDR3 DNA: TGTGCCAGCTCTGGGACTCGACAGGGACGCACAGATACGCAGTATTTT

J gene: TRBJ1-2
V gene: TRBV29-1
D gene: TRBD1
clone size: -
CDR3 protein: CSAGLRGNYGYTF
CDR3 DNA: TGCAGCGCCGGCCTCAGGGGGAACTATGGCTACACCTTC

J gene: TRBJ1-5
V gene: TRBV24-1
D gene: -
clone size: once
CDR3 protein: CATSISGQPQHF
CDR3 DNA: TGTGCCACCAGTATTAGTGGCCAGCCCCAGCATTTT

J gene: TRBJ1-1
V gene: TRBV6-6
D gene: -
clone size: once
CDR3 protein: CASSTDRGVTEAFF
CDR3 DNA: TGTGCCAGCAGCACCGACAGAGGGGTCACTGAAGCTTTCTTT

J gene: TRBJ1-5
V gene: TRBV10-2
D gene: -
clone size: -
CDR3 protein: CASSEVAGGQHF
CDR3 DNA: TGCGCCAGCAGTGAGGTAGCAGGCGGACAGCATTTT

J gene: TRBJ1-1
V gene: TRBV18
D gene: -
clone size: -
CDR3 protein: CASSPPGYTEAFF
CDR3 DNA: TGTGCCAGCTCACCACCGGGTTACACTGAAGCTTTCTTT

J gene: TRBJ2-1
V gene: TRBV10-3
D gene: TRBD2
clone size: -
CDR3 protein: CAISGSTREGFSEQFF
CDR3 DNA: TGTGCCATCAGTGGGTCCACTCGGGAGGGTTTTAGTGAGCAGTTCTTC

J gene: TRBJ1-2
V gene: TRBV7-9
D gene: TRBD1
clone size: -
CDR3 protein: CASSLPEQGNYGYTF
CDR3 DNA: TGTGCCAGCAGCTTACCCGAACAGGGGAACTATGGCTACACCTTC

J gene: TRBJ2-2
V gene: TRBV2
D gene: TRBD1
clone size: -
CDR3 protein: CASRTQGATGELFF
CDR3 DNA: TGTGCCAGCAGGACACAGGGGGCGACCGGGGAGCTGTTTTTT

J gene: TRBJ1-1
V gene: TRBV7-6
D gene: TRBD1
clone size: -
CDR3 protein: CASSPRTGDMNTEAFF
CDR3 DNA: TGTGCCAGCAGCCCACGGACAGGGGACATGAACACTGAAGCTTTCTTT

J gene: TRBJ2-7
V gene: TRBV7-9
D gene: -
clone size: few
CDR3 protein: CASSLDSSYEQYF
CDR3 DNA: TGTGCCAGCAGCTTAGACAGCTCCTACGAGCAGTACTTC

J gene: TRBJ2-5
V gene: TRBV5-1
D gene: TRBD2
clone size: -
CDR3 protein: CASSSAGLAGIETQYF
CDR3 DNA: TGCGCCAGCAGCTCAGCCGGACTAGCGGGTATAGAGACCCAGTACTTC

J gene: TRBJ2-7
V gene: TRBV21-1
D gene: -
clone size: -
CDR3 protein: CASSKIGTGYSYEQYF
CDR3 DNA: TGTGCCAGCAGCAAAATCGGGACAGGTTATTCCTACGAGCAGTACTTC

J gene: TRBJ1-6
V gene: TRBV28
D gene: -
clone size: -
CDR3 protein: CASHLDGDNSPLHF
CDR3 DNA: TGTGCCAGCCACCTGGATGGGGATAATTCACCCCTCCACTTT

J gene: TRBJ1-2
V gene: TRBV6-1
D gene: -
clone size: once
CDR3 protein: CASSEDREYGYTF
CDR3 DNA: TGTGCCAGCAGTGAAGACAGGGAATATGGCTACACCTTC

J gene: TRBJ1-1
V gene: TRBV15
D gene: TRBD1
clone size: -
CDR3 protein: CATSRTGGTEAFF
CDR3 DNA: TGTGCCACCAGCAGGACAGGGGGGACTGAAGCTTTCTTT

J gene: TRBJ2-7
V gene: TRBV12-3/TRBV12-4
D gene: TRBD1
clone size: -
CDR3 protein: CASRWDSYEQYF
CDR3 DNA: TGTGCCAGCAGATGGGACAGCTACGAGCAGTACTTC